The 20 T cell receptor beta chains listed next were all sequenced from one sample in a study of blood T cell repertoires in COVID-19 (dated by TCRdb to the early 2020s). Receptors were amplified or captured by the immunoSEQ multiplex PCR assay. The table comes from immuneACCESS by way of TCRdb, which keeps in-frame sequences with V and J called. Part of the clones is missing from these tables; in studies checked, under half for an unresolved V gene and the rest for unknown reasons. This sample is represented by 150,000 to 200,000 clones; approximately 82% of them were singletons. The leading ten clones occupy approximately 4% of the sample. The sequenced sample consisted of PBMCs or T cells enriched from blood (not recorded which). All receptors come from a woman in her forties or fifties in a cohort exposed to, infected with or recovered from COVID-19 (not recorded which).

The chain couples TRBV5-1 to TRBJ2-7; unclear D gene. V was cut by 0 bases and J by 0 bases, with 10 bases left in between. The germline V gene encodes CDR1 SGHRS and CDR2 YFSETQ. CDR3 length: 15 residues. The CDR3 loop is CASSLGWASSYEQYF. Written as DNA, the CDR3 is TGCGCCAGCAGCTTGGGTTGGGCGTCCTCCTACGAGCAGTACTTC.

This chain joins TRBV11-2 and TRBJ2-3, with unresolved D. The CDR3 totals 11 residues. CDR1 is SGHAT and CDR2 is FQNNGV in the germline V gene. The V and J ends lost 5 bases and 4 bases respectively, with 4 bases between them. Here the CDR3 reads CASSLADTQYF. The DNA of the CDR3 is TGTGCCAGCAGCCTTGCAGATACGCAGTATTTT.

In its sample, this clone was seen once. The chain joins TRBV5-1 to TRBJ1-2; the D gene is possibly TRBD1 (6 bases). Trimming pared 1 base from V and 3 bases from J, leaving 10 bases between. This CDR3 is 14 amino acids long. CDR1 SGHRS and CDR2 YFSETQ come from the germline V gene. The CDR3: CASSLPQGYYGYTF. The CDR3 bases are TGCGCCAGCAGCTTGCCACAGGGATACTATGGCTACACCTTC.

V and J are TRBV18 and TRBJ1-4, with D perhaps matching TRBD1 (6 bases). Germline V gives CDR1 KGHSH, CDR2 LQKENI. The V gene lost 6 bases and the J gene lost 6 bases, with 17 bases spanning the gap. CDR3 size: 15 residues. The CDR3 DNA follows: TGTGCCAGCTCGCAAACAGGGAGTCCGGATGAAAAACTGTTTTTT. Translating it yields CASSQTGSPDEKLFF. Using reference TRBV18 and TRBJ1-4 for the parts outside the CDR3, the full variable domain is NAGVMQNPRHLVRRRGQEARLRCSPMKGHSHVYWYRQLPEEGLKFMVYLQKENIIDESGMPKERFSAEFPKEGPSILRIQQVVRGDSAAYFCASSQTGSPDEKLFFGSGTQLSVL.

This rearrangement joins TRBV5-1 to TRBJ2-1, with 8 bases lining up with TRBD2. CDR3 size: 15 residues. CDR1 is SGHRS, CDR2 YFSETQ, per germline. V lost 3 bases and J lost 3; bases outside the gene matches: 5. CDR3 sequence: CASSSDSGNYNEQFF. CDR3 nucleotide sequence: TGCGCCAGCAGCTCCGATAGCGGGAACTACAATGAGCAGTTCTTC.

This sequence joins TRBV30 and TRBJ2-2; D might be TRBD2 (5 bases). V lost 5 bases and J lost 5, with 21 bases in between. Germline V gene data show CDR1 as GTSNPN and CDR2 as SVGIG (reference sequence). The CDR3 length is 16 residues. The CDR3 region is CAWRAGMVEETGELFF. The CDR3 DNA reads TGTGCCTGGCGTGCGGGCATGGTGGAGGAAACCGGGGAGCTGTTTTTT.

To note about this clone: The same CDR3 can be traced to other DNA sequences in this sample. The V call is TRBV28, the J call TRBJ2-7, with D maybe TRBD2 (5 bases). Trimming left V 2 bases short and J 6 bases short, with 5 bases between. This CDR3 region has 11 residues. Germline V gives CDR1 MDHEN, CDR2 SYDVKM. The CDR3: CASSLRGEQYF. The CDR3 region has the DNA TGTGCCAGCAGTTTACGGGGCGAGCAGTACTTC.

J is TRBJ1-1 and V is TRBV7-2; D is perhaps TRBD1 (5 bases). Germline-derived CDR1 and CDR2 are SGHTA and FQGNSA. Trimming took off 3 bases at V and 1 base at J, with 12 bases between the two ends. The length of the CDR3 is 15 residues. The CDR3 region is CASSFDRGTNTEAFF. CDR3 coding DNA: TGTGCCAGCAGCTTCGATCGGGGGACGAACACTGAAGCTTTCTTT.

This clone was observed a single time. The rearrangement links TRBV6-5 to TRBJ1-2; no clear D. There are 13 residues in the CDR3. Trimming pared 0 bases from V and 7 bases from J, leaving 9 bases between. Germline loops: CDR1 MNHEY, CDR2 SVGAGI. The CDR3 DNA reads TGTGCCAGCAGTTACTCTGGGTCGGGTGGCTACACCTTC. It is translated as CASSYSGSGGYTF.

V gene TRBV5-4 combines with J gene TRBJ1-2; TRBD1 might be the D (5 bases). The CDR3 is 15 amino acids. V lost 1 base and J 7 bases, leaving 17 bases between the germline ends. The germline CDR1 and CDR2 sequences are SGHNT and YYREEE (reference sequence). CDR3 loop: CASSLFGGAAVGYTF. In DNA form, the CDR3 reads TGTGCCAGCAGCTTGTTTGGCGGGGCCGCGGTTGGCTACACCTTC.

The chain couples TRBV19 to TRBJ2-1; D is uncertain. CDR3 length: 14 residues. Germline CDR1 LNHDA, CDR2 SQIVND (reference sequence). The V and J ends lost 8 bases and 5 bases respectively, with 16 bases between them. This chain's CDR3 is CASGPKLGNNEQFF. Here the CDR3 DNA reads TGTGCCAGTGGCCCTAAGCTAGGCAACAATGAGCAGTTCTTC.

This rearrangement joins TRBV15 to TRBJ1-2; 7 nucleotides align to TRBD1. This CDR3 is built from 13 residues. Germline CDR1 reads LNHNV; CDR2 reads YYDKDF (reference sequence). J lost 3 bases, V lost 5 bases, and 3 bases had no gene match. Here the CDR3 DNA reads TGTGCCACCAGCCTTGACAGGGACTATGGCTACACCTTC. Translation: CATSLDRDYGYTF.

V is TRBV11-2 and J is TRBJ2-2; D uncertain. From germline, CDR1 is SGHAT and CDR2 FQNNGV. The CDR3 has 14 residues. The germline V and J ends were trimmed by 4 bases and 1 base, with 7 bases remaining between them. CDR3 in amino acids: CASSSPVNTGELFF. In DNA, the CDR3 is TGTGCCAGCAGCTCTCCAGTGAACACCGGGGAGCTGTTTTTT.

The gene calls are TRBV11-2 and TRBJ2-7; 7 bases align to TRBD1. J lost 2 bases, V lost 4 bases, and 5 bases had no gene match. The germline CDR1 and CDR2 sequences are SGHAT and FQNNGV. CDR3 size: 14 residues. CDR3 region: CASSSRTGTYEQYF. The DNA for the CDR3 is TGTGCCAGCAGCTCGCGGACAGGAACCTACGAGCAGTACTTC.

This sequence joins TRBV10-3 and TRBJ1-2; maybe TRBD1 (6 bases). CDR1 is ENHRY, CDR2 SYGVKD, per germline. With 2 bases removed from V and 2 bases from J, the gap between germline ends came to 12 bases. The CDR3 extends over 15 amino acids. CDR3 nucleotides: TGTGCCATCAGTGAGGGGGACACGACGAACTATGGCTACACCTTC. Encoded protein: CAISEGDTTNYGYTF.

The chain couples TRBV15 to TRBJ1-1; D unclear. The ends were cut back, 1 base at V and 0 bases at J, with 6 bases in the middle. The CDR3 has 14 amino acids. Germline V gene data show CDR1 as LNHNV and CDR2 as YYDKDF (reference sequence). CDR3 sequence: CATSRVLMNTEAFF. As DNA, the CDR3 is TGTGCCACCAGCAGAGTATTAATGAACACTGAAGCTTTCTTT.

The CDR3 sequence is CASSWTGAPTRGNYGYTF. CDR3 sequence (DNA): TGTGCCAGCAGTTGGACAGGAGCCCCGACGCGCGGCAACTATGGCTACACCTTC. The genes are TRBV28 and TRBJ1-2, with 7 bases that match TRBD1. The CDR3 totals 18 residues. With 4 bases clipped from V and 2 bases from J, the junction kept 16 bases outside the gene matches. Germline-derived CDR1 and CDR2 are MDHEN and SYDVKM.

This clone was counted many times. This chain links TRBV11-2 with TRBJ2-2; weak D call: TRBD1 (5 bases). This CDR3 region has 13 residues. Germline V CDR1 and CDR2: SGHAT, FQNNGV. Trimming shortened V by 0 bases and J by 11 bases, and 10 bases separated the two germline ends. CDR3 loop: CASSLDWGLELFF. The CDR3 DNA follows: TGTGCCAGCAGCTTAGACTGGGGCCTCGAGCTGTTTTTT. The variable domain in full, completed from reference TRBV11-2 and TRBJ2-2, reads EAGVAQSPRYKIIEKRQSVAFWCNPISGHATLYWYQQILGQGPKLLIQFQNNGVVDDSQLPKDRFSAERLKGVDSTLKIQPAKLEDSAVYLCASSLDWGLELFFGEGSRLTVL.

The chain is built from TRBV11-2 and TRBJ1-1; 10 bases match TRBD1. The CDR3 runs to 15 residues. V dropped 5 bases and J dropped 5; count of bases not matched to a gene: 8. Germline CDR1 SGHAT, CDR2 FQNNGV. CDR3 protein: CASSPRTGGGTEAFF. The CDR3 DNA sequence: TGTGCCAGCAGCCCCCGGACAGGGGGGGGGACTGAAGCTTTCTTT.

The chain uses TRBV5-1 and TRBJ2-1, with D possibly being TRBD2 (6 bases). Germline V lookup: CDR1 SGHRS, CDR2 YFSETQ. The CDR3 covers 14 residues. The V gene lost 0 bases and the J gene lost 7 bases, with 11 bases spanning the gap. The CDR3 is CASSLDGGGNEQFF. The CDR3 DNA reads TGCGCCAGCAGCTTGGATGGGGGAGGTAATGAGCAGTTCTTC.